The entry below describes one T cell receptor beta chain. No antigen is known for it. This sample was included in a study of response to subunit inactivated influenza vaccine. Study findings and constraints: The authors proposed limited new T cell recruitment per seasonal influenza vaccination.

TCRdb used MiXCR to reprocess the RT-PCR reads, holding one entry per CDR3 protein. The sample carries approximately 530,000 distinct CDR3 sequences, around 7.9% recorded once. In germline, CDR1 is MNHEY, CDR2 SMNVEV (reference sequence). V was clipped by 4 bases and J by 3 bases; unmatched bases: 4. The CDR3 extends over 15 amino acids. The TCR comes from a man between 50 and 69 years old who received an inactivated influenza vaccine. The chain uses TRBV27 and TRBJ2-7, with 12 bases that match TRBD2. Sequenced here: PBMCs from blood, sampled approximately 25 months after vaccination. The CDR3 protein is CASSSGLAGYYEQYF. The CDR3 DNA sequence: TGTGCCAGCAGTTCCGGACTAGCGGGGTACTACGAGCAGTACTTC.